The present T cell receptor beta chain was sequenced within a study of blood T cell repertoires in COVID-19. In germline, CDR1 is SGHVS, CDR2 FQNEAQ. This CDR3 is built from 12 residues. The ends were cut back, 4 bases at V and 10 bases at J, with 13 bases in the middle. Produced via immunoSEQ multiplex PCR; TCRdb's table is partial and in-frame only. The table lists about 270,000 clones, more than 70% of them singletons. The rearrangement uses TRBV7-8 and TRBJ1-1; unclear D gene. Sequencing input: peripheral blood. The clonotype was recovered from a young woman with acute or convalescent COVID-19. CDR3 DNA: TGTGCCAGCAGCTCCCTTGCGCCGGGAGCTTTCTTT. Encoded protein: CASSSLAPGAFF.